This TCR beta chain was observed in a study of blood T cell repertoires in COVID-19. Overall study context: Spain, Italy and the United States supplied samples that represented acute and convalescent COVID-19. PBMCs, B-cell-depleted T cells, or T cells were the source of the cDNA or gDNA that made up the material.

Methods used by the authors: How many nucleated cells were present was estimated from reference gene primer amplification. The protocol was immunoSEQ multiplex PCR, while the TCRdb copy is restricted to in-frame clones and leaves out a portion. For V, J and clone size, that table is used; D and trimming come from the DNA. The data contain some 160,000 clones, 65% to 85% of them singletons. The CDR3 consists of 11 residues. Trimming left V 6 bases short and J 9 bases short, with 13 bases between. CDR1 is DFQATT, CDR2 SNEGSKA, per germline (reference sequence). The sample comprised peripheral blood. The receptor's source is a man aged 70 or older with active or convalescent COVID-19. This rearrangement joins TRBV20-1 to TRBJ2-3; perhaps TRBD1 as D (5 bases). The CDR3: CSAQDTRTQYF. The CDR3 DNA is TGCAGTGCACAGGACACCAGGACGCAGTATTTT.